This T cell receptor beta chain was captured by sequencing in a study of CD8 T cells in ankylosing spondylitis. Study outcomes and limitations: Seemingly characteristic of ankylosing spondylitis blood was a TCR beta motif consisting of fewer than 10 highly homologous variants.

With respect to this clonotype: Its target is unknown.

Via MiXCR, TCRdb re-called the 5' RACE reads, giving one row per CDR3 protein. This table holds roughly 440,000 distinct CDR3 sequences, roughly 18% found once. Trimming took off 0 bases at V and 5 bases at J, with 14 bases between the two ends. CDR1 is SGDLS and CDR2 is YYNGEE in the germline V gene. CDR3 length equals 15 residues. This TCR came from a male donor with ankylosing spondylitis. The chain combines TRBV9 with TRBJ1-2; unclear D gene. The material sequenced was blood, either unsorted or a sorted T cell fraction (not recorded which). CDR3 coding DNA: TGTGCCAGCAGCGTAGGTGATCCCATGGGGTATGGCTACACCTTC. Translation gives CASSVGDPMGYGYTF.